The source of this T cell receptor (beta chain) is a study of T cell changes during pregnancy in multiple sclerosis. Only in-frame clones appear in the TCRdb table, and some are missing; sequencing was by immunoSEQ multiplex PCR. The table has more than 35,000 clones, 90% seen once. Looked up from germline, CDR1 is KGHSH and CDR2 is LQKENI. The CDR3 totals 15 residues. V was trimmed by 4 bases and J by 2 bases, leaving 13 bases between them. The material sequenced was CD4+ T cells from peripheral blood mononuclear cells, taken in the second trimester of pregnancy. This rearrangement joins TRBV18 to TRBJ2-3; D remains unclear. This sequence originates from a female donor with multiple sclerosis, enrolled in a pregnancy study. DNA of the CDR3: TGTGCCAGCTCACTTGGGTACAGTCACACAGATACGCAGTATTTT. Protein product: CASSLGYSHTDTQYF. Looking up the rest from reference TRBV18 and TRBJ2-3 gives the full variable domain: NAGVMQNPRHLVRRRGQEARLRCSPMKGHSHVYWYRQLPEEGLKFMVYLQKENIIDESGMPKERFSAEFPKEGPSILRIQQVVRGDSAAYFCASSLGYSHTDTQYFGPGTRLTVL.